This T cell receptor (beta chain) was identified in a study of T-cell memory formation after mild COVID-19. Using its own MiXCR run on the 5' RACE reads, TCRdb lists one record per CDR3 protein. The sample includes about 140,000 distinct CDR3 sequences, 19% of them seen just once. The CDR3 has 18 amino acids. V shed 0 bases and J shed 2 bases, with 19 bases lying between them. Germline assignment: CDR1 SNHLY and CDR2 FYNNEI. This clonotype has at least ten counts. What was sequenced was PBMCs or a T cell subset sorted from them (not recorded which). The sequence was obtained from an adult woman who had mild COVID-19 (a few samples of this study predate the infection). Cell type and time point are not known. The V call is TRBV2, the J call TRBJ1-1; D gene ambiguous. The CDR3 bases are TGTGCCAGCAGTGAAGCGCTTCCGACATCCGCCTCTAACACTGAAGCTTTCTTT. Its translation: CASSEALPTSASNTEAFF.